This TCR beta chain was obtained from a study of beta chain features in type 1 diabetes listed by TCRdb under 2018. Notes on the research overall: No differences in mean age, gender distribution, total cell number or subset yield were found between patients and healthy donors. Regulatory and stem cell-like memory subsets were obtained from only 8 patients and roughly eight healthy donors, while naive and central memory subsets were obtained from all 30 or so donors. A total of 90 million to 130 million sorted cells were examined across all samples, and a strong correlation was observed between cell number per subset and RNA yield. The study compared TCRB repertoires of sorted circulating CD4+ T cell subsets between recently diagnosed type 1 diabetes patients and matched healthy donors. General study outcomes and caveats: Sequencing cDNA rather than genomic DNA could over-represent highly expressing activated cells, although activation and CD3 levels did not differ between groups. Shorter templates might have been favored by PCR, but patient and control samples were amplified and corrected together, so both groups would have been affected equally by any skew. At VDJ recombination sites, patients with type 1 diabetes made fewer insertions and deleted more nucleotides, a pattern implying thymic rearrangement abnormalities. Because the HLA sub-analyses included only small numbers of individuals, any influence of HLA type on TCRB rearrangement was left unresolved. In all four CD4+ subsets, TCRB CDR3 length was moderately but significantly shorter in type 1 diabetes patients. Naive, central memory and regulatory TCRB repertoires appeared more similar among patients than among healthy donors.

Each donor gave one peripheral blood draw, approximately 0.11 L on average, collected into heparinised tubes. Using a panel that included CD45RO, CCR7, CD25, CD127, CD95 and CD27, naive, central memory, regulatory and stem cell-like memory CD4+ T cells were sorted on a BD FACSAria II. All sorted populations exceeded 95% purity. Right away, PBMCs were isolated by Lymphoprep density gradient centrifugation and were stained directly, with no culture step. To minimize batch effects, samples were stained and sorted in pairs, one healthy donor with one patient per experiment. As regards this clone: It lacks a known antigen. No base-level quality is on record; no much larger clone is a single base apart.

CDR1 and CDR2 are read off the germline V gene (reference sequence) as LNHDA and SQIVND. Taken from cysteine to phenylalanine, the CDR3 has 14 residues. Left in the record is the CDR3 DNA by itself, 42 bases read in frame from the first base. Trimming leaves V shorter by 4 bases and J shorter by 6 bases, with the junction holding 5 bases beyond the gene matches. The entire amount of isolated RNA was reverse transcribed using the High Capacity cDNA Reverse Transcription Kit, so the sequenced TCRB transcripts were expressed ones. Deep immunoSEQ sequencing was performed on naive, central memory and regulatory T cell samples, with an average of around 3.4 million total reads per sample. Sorted cells were lysed in RLT buffer and RNA was extracted with DNase-treated RNeasy Micro or Mini kits, depending on cell number. To prevent cross-contamination, each cell subset was processed individually, whereas patient and healthy donor samples were processed jointly. The immunoSEQ multiplex PCR was used to amplify TCRB sequences from cDNA, generating 87-bp fragments that spanned the CDR3 region. Sequencing of the amplicons was done on the Illumina HiSeq platform. The authors' pipeline ran thus. PCR bias was corrected computationally using synthetic template baselines, and reads within Hamming distance 2 were collapsed, with unmergeable singletons discarded. By aligning reads against IMGT, V, D and J genes, CDR3 length, and insertions or deletions at six rearrangement sites were assigned. Within each subset, clonotype counts were normalized to sorted cell number, after which true diversity and Gini coefficients were computed with the tcR R package. The overlap coefficient, calculated on TCRB nucleotide sequences, was used to measure repertoire sharing. As a proxy for the pre-selection repertoire, out-of-frame TCRB sequences from naive cells were analyzed. The table was pulled from immuneACCESS by TCRdb, which kept in-frame rearrangements only. Such tables lose some clones; where checked, under half of the loss comes from unresolved V genes, and the rest has no known cause. V and J calls and clone size are those listed in that table; D and trimming were worked out from the DNA. Across this sample there are around 250,000 clones, with approximately 15% seen only once. Approximately 0.015% of the sample is in the top ten clones.

Material: naive CD4+ T cells from blood. The sample's cell subset or site label is to be understood as: true naive CD4+ T cells. The chain was built from TRBV19 and TRBJ2-2; 7 junctional bases match TRBD1. This TCR derives from a man aged 30 to 45 with type 1 diabetes. The CDR3 protein is CASSTRQGAGELFF. The nucleotides read TGTGCCAGTAGTACTCGACAGGGTGCCGGGGAGCTGTTTTTT.